Reported below is one T cell receptor beta chain. Its antigen remains unknown. Trimming took off 2 bases at V and 2 bases at J, with 11 bases between the two ends. The germline gives CDR1 SGHVS, CDR2 FQNEAQ. The CDR3 is 15 amino acids. This specimen belongs to a study of T cell clones after liver transplantation. Study details: Post-transplant blood was tracked for graft-donor-reactive T cell clones identified in a pre-transplant mixed lymphocyte reaction. The study's findings and limits: Conclusions were preliminary, with small, heterogeneous patient groups. Rather than being deleted, graft donor-reactive T cells may have moved into the graft.

Assay used: immunoSEQ multiplex PCR; TCRdb lists only in-frame clones, some missing. The table lists about 8,900 clones, 72% of them singletons. V usage is TRBV7-8 and J usage is TRBJ2-3; D unresolved. This TCR was recovered from a human patient who received a liver transplant. Some T cells may have come from the graft donor. The sample in question was CD8+ T cells from blood, obtained at the approximately 15-month timepoint. The CDR3 loop is CASSLKNSDTDTQYF. The CDR3 DNA reads TGTGCCAGCAGCTTAAAAAACAGTGACACAGATACGCAGTATTTT.